Below, 12 T cell receptor beta chains from the same sample are listed, as sequenced in a study of regulatory T cells in long-lasting Graves disease. Time point of the sample: newly diagnosed GD, antithyroid drugs for less than 3 months. RNA extracted from PBMCs served as the sequencing template. According to the study, TCR beta libraries were built with iRepertoire HTBI primers and CDR3-region Arm-PCR. TCRdb passed the multiplex PCR reads through MiXCR, listing each CDR3 protein once. This table holds 500,000 or so distinct CDR3 sequences, 15% to 20% found once. These data were likewise used in another study, on T cells in Graves' hyperthyroidism and ophthalmopathy.

The source was peripheral blood mononuclear cells (PBMCs), collected at new diagnosis, from a patient treated with antithyroid drugs. Every receptor here comes from a man aged 35-49 years with Graves disease.

The V call is TRBV19, the J call TRBJ2-7; TRBD1 agrees at 12 bases. V dropped 5 bases and J dropped 4; count of bases not matched to a gene: 9. The CDR3 extends over 16 amino acids. Germline V lookup: CDR1 LNHDA, CDR2 SQIVND (reference sequence). Here the CDR3 reads CASSFTGTGGEYEQYF. The CDR3 nucleotides are TGTGCCAGTAGTTTCACCGGGACAGGGGGCGAGTACGAGCAGTACTTC.

This clonotype was found a few times. The V gene is TRBV4-1, the J gene TRBJ2-7, with D possibly TRBD2 on 5 matching bases. Germline V lookup: CDR1 MGHRA, CDR2 YSYEKL. The CDR3 totals 18 residues. V dropped 0 bases and J dropped 2 bases, with 20 bases sitting between them. The CDR3 sequence: CASSQDQNVGVVAYEQYF. In DNA form, the CDR3 reads TGCGCCAGCAGCCAAGACCAAAACGTCGGGGTAGTAGCCTACGAGCAGTACTTC.

This clonotype was observed a handful of times. The gene calls are TRBV28 and TRBJ2-7; 10 positions agree with TRBD2. There are 16 residues in the CDR3. The ends lost 4 bases at V and 3 bases at J; junction bases unmatched: 9. Per germline, CDR1 MDHEN and CDR2 SYDVKM. CDR3 nucleotides: TGTGCCAGCAGTTCGATAGCGGGAGGAGTCCTCTACGAGCAGTACTTC. Translated: CASSSIAGGVLYEQYF.

The chain recombines TRBV20-1 with TRBJ2-3; TRBD2 is a possible D gene (7 bases). The germline gives CDR1 DFQATT, CDR2 SNEGSKA (reference sequence). The CDR3 has 13 amino acids. Trimming removed 5 bases at V and 2 bases at J, with 11 bases between. The chain's CDR3 is CSAGGGATDTQYF. In DNA form, the CDR3 reads TGCAGTGCTGGGGGGGGCGCCACAGATACGCAGTATTTT.

This clonotype was recorded many times. The rearrangement links TRBV2 to TRBJ2-1; TRBD1 matches at 7 bases. CDR1 and CDR2 (germline): SNHLY, FYNNEI. The junction had 13 bases not matched to a gene; V was cut back by 7 bases and J by 7 bases. The CDR3 has 15 residues. CDR3 sequence (DNA): TGTGCCAGCATCCGACAGGGAAGGGCCTGGAATGAGCAGTTCTTC. The encoded protein is CASIRQGRAWNEQFF.

This chain joins TRBV7-9 and TRBJ1-2, with TRBD1 as a possible D gene (6 bases). Germline CDR1 SEHNR, CDR2 FQNEAQ (reference sequence). Trimming took 7 bases from V and 0 from J, leaving 12 bases between them. CDR3 length: 14 amino acids. CDR3 sequence: CASNPDRSNYGYTF. The CDR3 DNA reads TGTGCCAGCAACCCAGACAGGTCTAACTATGGCTACACCTTC.

The sample holds a few counts of this clonotype. CDR3 DNA sequence: TGTGCCAGCAGCCACCGGGACACGGCCCAGACTGGGGCCAACGTCCTGACTTTC. This sequence encodes CASSHRDTAQTGANVLTF. The chain uses TRBV7-3 and TRBJ2-6; D perhaps matches TRBD1 (6 bases). V gave up 5 bases and J gave up 2 bases, with 19 bases separating them. Germline lookup yields CDR1 SGHTA and CDR2 FQGTGA. CDR3 length: 18 amino acids.

This clonotype was detected many times. This rearrangement joins TRBV20-1 to TRBJ2-1, with TRBD1 as a possible D gene (6 bases). V was pared by 1 base and J by 7 bases, with 14 bases between. This CDR3 comprises 14 residues. Germline loops: CDR1 DFQATT, CDR2 SNEGSKA (reference sequence). The CDR3 coding sequence is TGCAGTGCTAGAGTGACCAGGGGCGGGAATGAGCAGTTCTTC. Protein: CSARVTRGGNEQFF.

The chain recombines TRBV7-9 with TRBJ2-1; a possible D gene is TRBD1 (5 bases). The length of the CDR3 is 13 residues. The V gene lost 3 bases and the J gene lost 7 bases, with 10 bases spanning the gap. The germline V gene has CDR1 SEHNR and CDR2 FQNEAQ (reference sequence). The CDR3 reads CASSFRVLNEQFF. The CDR3 coding sequence is TGTGCCAGCAGCTTCAGGGTCCTGAATGAGCAGTTCTTC.

Comment on this clonotype: Mismatch with germline at one junction end may stem from a read error. CDR3 DNA sequence: TGTGCCAGCAGCCCTACGGGACAGGGTACCGACGAGCAGTGCTTC. Its translation is CASSPTGQGTDEQCF. This chain joins TRBV5-6 and TRBJ2-7; 9 nucleotides agree with TRBD1. Germline V gene lookup returns CDR1 SGHDT and CDR2 YYEEEE. This CDR3 comprises 15 residues.

This clonotype was observed a few times. V gene TRBV12-3 or TRBV12-4 combines with J gene TRBJ2-3, with 14 bases identical to TRBD2. The CDR3 length is 17 residues. After removal of 5 bases from V and 6 bases from J, the junction contained 10 bases not matched to a gene. CDR3 region: CASSETGTSGSSDTQYF. CDR3 sequence (DNA): TGTGCCAGCAGTGAGACCGGGACTAGCGGGAGTTCGGATACGCAGTATTTT.

This clonotype has a count of ten or more. The J gene is TRBJ2-3, the V gene TRBV5-1; D remains ambiguous. Germline V CDR1 and CDR2: SGHRS, YFSETQ. V lost 4 bases and J lost 5, with 8 bases in between. The CDR3 loop spans 12 amino acids. CDR3 DNA: TGCGCCAGCAGCGGCGAGGAAGATACGCAGTATTTT. It is translated as CASSGEEDTQYF.